A selection of T cell receptor beta chains follows, all from one sample in a study of patients and donors after allogeneic stem cell transplantation. From the RT-PCR reads, TCRdb called clonotypes with MiXCR, one entry per CDR3 protein. The sample includes roughly 960,000 distinct CDR3 sequences, about a sixth of them seen just once. Sequencing was performed on blood, either unsorted or a sorted T cell fraction (not recorded which). These TCRs come from a human donor who was either an allogeneic HSCT recipient or a stem cell or donor lymphocyte infusion donor (not recorded which). It is not recorded whose cells these are; they may come from a transplant donor. The CDR3 runs from the conserved cysteine through the conserved F or W. The D gene is left open where the match is weak. Clone sizes are given selectively: once, few, many, or a class where the clone is expanded.

D gene: TRBD2; V gene: TRBV27; clone size: -; J gene: TRBJ2-3; CDR3 protein: CASSFTSGGVTDTQYF; CDR3 DNA: TGTGCCAGCAGTTTTACTAGCGGGGGGGTGACAGATACGCAGTATTTT
D gene: -; V gene: TRBV7-3; clone size: few; J gene: TRBJ2-7; CDR3 protein: CASSLTDGSREQYF; CDR3 DNA: TGTGCCAGCAGCTTAACCGACGGGTCTCGCGAGCAGTACTTC
D gene: TRBD1; V gene: TRBV27; clone size: many; J gene: TRBJ1-2; CDR3 protein: CASSLGRGAYGYTF; CDR3 DNA: TGTGCCAGCAGTTTGGGCAGGGGGGCCTATGGCTACACCTTC
D gene: TRBD2; V gene: TRBV27; clone size: few; J gene: TRBJ2-2; CDR3 protein: CASSLWASGSIGELFF; CDR3 DNA: TGTGCCAGCAGTTTATGGGCTAGCGGGAGTATCGGGGAGCTGTTTTTT
D gene: -; V gene: TRBV7-8; clone size: once; J gene: TRBJ1-3; CDR3 protein: CASSPGQFSSGNTIYF; CDR3 DNA: TGTGCCAGCAGCCCTGGACAGTTTAGCTCTGGAAACACCATATATTTT
D gene: -; V gene: TRBV19; clone size: -; J gene: TRBJ1-3; CDR3 protein: CASSITGARSGNTIYF; CDR3 DNA: TGTGCCAGTAGTATTACGGGGGCTCGCTCTGGAAACACCATATATTTT
D gene: -; V gene: TRBV12-3/TRBV12-4; clone size: many; J gene: TRBJ1-5; CDR3 protein: CASSFRGSSNQPQHF; CDR3 DNA: TGTGCCAGCAGTTTTAGGGGAAGCTCTAATCAGCCCCAGCATTTT
D gene: -; V gene: TRBV25-1; clone size: many; J gene: TRBJ2-1; CDR3 protein: CASSEFTTRLHWDEQFF; CDR3 DNA: TGTGCCAGCAGTGAATTCACAACCCGGTTACATTGGGATGAGCAGTTCTTC
D gene: -; V gene: TRBV20-1; clone size: few; J gene: TRBJ1-5; CDR3 protein: CSAREGPGNQPQHF; CDR3 DNA: TGCAGTGCTAGAGAGGGTCCAGGCAATCAGCCCCAGCATTTT
D gene: TRBD1; V gene: TRBV19; clone size: -; J gene: TRBJ1-2; CDR3 protein: CASYQTGVGYGYTF; CDR3 DNA: TGTGCCAGTTATCAAACAGGGGTCGGCTATGGCTACACCTTC
D gene: -; V gene: TRBV9; clone size: -; J gene: TRBJ1-2; CDR3 protein: CASSAYQGSYGYTF; CDR3 DNA: TGTGCCAGCAGCGCCTACCAGGGGTCCTATGGCTACACCTTC
D gene: TRBD2; V gene: TRBV4-2; clone size: few; J gene: TRBJ2-5; CDR3 protein: CASSQVPQRGGLWQETQYF; CDR3 DNA: TGTGCCAGCAGCCAAGTTCCCCAGCGGGGGGGCCTTTGGCAAGAGACCCAGTACTTC
D gene: -; V gene: TRBV6-1; clone size: few; J gene: TRBJ1-3; CDR3 protein: CASTPTDLSGNTIYF; CDR3 DNA: TGTGCCAGCACCCCAACAGACCTCTCTGGAAACACCATATATTTT
D gene: -; V gene: TRBV7-8; clone size: -; J gene: TRBJ1-6; CDR3 protein: CASGGTPVHF; CDR3 DNA: TGTGCCAGCGGGGGGACACCGGTCCACTTT
D gene: -; V gene: TRBV6-2/TRBV6-3; clone size: -; J gene: TRBJ2-1; CDR3 protein: CASSYTGTGGTYNEQFF; CDR3 DNA: TGTGCCAGCAGTTACACAGGGACTGGAGGAACCTACAATGAGCAGTTCTTC
D gene: -; V gene: TRBV7-9; clone size: -; J gene: TRBJ1-3; CDR3 protein: CASSLQTTRGGNTIYF; CDR3 DNA: TGTGCCAGCAGCCTTCAGACCACTCGAGGTGGAAACACCATATATTTT
D gene: -; V gene: TRBV7-2; clone size: -; J gene: TRBJ1-4; CDR3 protein: CASSSTGGREKLFF; CDR3 DNA: TGTGCCAGCAGCTCGACCGGGGGGAGAGAAAAACTGTTTTTT
D gene: TRBD2; V gene: TRBV12-3/TRBV12-4; clone size: many; J gene: TRBJ2-2; CDR3 protein: CASSLSGGVNTGELFF; CDR3 DNA: TGTGCCAGCAGTCTCAGCGGGGGGGTTAACACCGGGGAGCTGTTTTTT
D gene: TRBD2; V gene: TRBV12-3/TRBV12-4; clone size: many; J gene: TRBJ2-3; CDR3 protein: CASSLGTTSGGSSTDTQYF; CDR3 DNA: TGTGCCAGCAGTTTAGGTACTACTAGCGGGGGGTCTAGCACAGATACGCAGTATTTT
D gene: -; V gene: TRBV29-1; clone size: -; J gene: TRBJ2-7; CDR3 protein: CSVEDGSYEQYF; CDR3 DNA: TGCAGCGTTGAAGACGGTTCCTACGAGCAGTACTTC
D gene: -; V gene: TRBV11-2; clone size: few; J gene: TRBJ2-5; CDR3 protein: CASSHVRVPETQYF; CDR3 DNA: TGTGCCAGCAGCCACGTTAGGGTTCCAGAGACCCAGTACTTC
D gene: -; V gene: TRBV7-2; clone size: few; J gene: TRBJ1-5; CDR3 protein: CASSNRESNQPQHF; CDR3 DNA: TGTGCCAGCAGTAACAGGGAGAGCAATCAGCCCCAGCATTTT
D gene: -; V gene: TRBV20-1; clone size: few; J gene: TRBJ2-7; CDR3 protein: CSARDTASSYEQYF; CDR3 DNA: TGCAGTGCTAGAGACACCGCGTCCTCCTACGAGCAGTACTTC
D gene: -; V gene: TRBV10-3; clone size: -; J gene: TRBJ1-6; CDR3 protein: CAISGQQGSPLHF; CDR3 DNA: TGTGCCATCAGTGGCCAACAGGGTTCACCCCTCCACTTT
D gene: -; V gene: TRBV11-3; clone size: -; J gene: TRBJ2-7; CDR3 protein: CASSLDLTAYEQYF; CDR3 DNA: TGTGCCAGCAGCTTAGATCTTACAGCATACGAGCAGTACTTC
D gene: TRBD2; V gene: TRBV9; clone size: -; J gene: TRBJ2-3; CDR3 protein: CASSVGAGGGYTDTQYF; CDR3 DNA: TGTGCCAGCAGCGTAGGTGCCGGGGGAGGGTACACAGATACGCAGTATTTT
D gene: -; V gene: TRBV20-1; clone size: -; J gene: TRBJ2-4; CDR3 protein: CSASYTTGNIQYF; CDR3 DNA: TGCAGTGCTAGTTACACCACAGGGAACATTCAGTACTTC
D gene: TRBD2; V gene: TRBV6-1; clone size: few; J gene: TRBJ2-1; CDR3 protein: CASTGLAGYNEQFF; CDR3 DNA: TGTGCCAGCACAGGACTAGCGGGGTACAATGAGCAGTTCTTC
D gene: TRBD1; V gene: TRBV29-1; clone size: -; J gene: TRBJ2-7; CDR3 protein: CSVSGTEYEQYF; CDR3 DNA: TGCAGCGTGTCCGGGACAGAGTACGAGCAGTACTTC
D gene: TRBD1; V gene: TRBV10-2; clone size: -; J gene: TRBJ2-7; CDR3 protein: CASSEWRGQGTYEQYF; CDR3 DNA: TGCGCCAGCAGTGAGTGGAGGGGACAGGGGACCTACGAGCAGTACTTC
D gene: TRBD1; V gene: TRBV6-5; clone size: -; J gene: TRBJ2-2; CDR3 protein: CVSTGDGRELFF; CDR3 DNA: TGTGTCTCGACAGGGGATGGAAGGGAGCTGTTTTTT
D gene: -; V gene: TRBV6-2/TRBV6-3; clone size: few; J gene: TRBJ1-5; CDR3 protein: CASSPPVGGGAINQPQHF; CDR3 DNA: TGTGCCAGCAGCCCCCCGGTGGGCGGCGGGGCGATAAATCAGCCCCAGCATTTT
D gene: -; V gene: TRBV4-1; clone size: few; J gene: TRBJ2-7; CDR3 protein: CASSQAGGMYEQYF; CDR3 DNA: TGCGCCAGCAGCCAGGCCGGGGGCATGTACGAGCAGTACTTC
D gene: TRBD1; V gene: TRBV10-3; clone size: -; J gene: TRBJ2-7; CDR3 protein: CAAGGRDRGPEQYF; CDR3 DNA: TGTGCCGCCGGCGGCCGGGACAGGGGGCCCGAGCAGTACTTC
D gene: -; V gene: TRBV12-3/TRBV12-4; clone size: -; J gene: TRBJ1-5; CDR3 protein: CASSFEGDGNQPQHF; CDR3 DNA: TGTGCCAGCAGTTTCGAGGGGGATGGCAATCAGCCCCAGCATTTT
D gene: -; V gene: TRBV20-1; clone size: few; J gene: TRBJ1-5; CDR3 protein: CSARFRGRGNQPQHF; CDR3 DNA: TGCAGTGCTAGATTCCGAGGCCGAGGCAATCAGCCCCAGCATTTT
D gene: TRBD2; V gene: TRBV24-1; clone size: few; J gene: TRBJ2-1; CDR3 protein: CATSDLAGSSYNEQFF; CDR3 DNA: TGTGCCACCAGTGACCTAGCGGGGAGCTCCTACAATGAGCAGTTCTTC
D gene: -; V gene: TRBV7-9; clone size: -; J gene: TRBJ1-1; CDR3 protein: CASSPDSLEAFF; CDR3 DNA: TGTGCCAGCAGCCCCGACAGCTTAGAAGCTTTCTTT
D gene: -; V gene: TRBV20-1; clone size: -; J gene: TRBJ1-6; CDR3 protein: CSARDLGSSYNSPLHF; CDR3 DNA: TGCAGTGCTAGAGATTTAGGGAGCTCCTATAATTCACCCCTCCACTTT
D gene: -; V gene: TRBV6-5; clone size: few; J gene: TRBJ2-1; CDR3 protein: CASSFVSRLYEQFF; CDR3 DNA: TGTGCCAGCAGTTTTGTATCCCGGCTATATGAGCAGTTCTTC
D gene: TRBD1; V gene: TRBV12-3/TRBV12-4; clone size: -; J gene: TRBJ1-2; CDR3 protein: CASSLADRVPYGYTF; CDR3 DNA: TGTGCCAGCAGTTTAGCTGACAGGGTCCCTTATGGCTACACCTTC
D gene: TRBD2; V gene: TRBV20-1; clone size: -; J gene: TRBJ2-3; CDR3 protein: CSARPRTSGSADTQYF; CDR3 DNA: TGCAGTGCTAGACCCCGGACTAGCGGGAGCGCAGATACGCAGTATTTT
D gene: TRBD1; V gene: TRBV20-1; clone size: -; J gene: TRBJ2-7; CDR3 protein: CSARTGTGGFEQYF; CDR3 DNA: TGCAGTGCTCGGACCGGGACAGGGGGCTTCGAGCAGTACTTC
D gene: -; V gene: TRBV12-3/TRBV12-4; clone size: many; J gene: TRBJ2-2; CDR3 protein: CASSTTANTGELFF; CDR3 DNA: TGTGCCAGCAGCACCACAGCGAACACCGGGGAGCTGTTTTTT
D gene: -; V gene: TRBV4-3; clone size: many; J gene: TRBJ2-1; CDR3 protein: CASSQDWRRLNEQFF; CDR3 DNA: TGCGCCAGCAGCCAAGATTGGCGCCGCCTCAATGAGCAGTTCTTC